This paragraph reports one TCR beta chain. This clonotype was counted many times. Its antigen is currently not known. Base qualities are not provided; no much larger clone lies one nucleotide away. The data originate from a study of identical twins (dated by TCRdb to the mid-2010s). The study in broad terms: To test whether fetal clonotypes persist, this study deep-sequenced TCR alpha and beta repertoires from monozygotic twins, from unrelated adults of various ages, and from cord blood. To rule out contamination, the twin experiments were replicated at different times with different library preparation protocols.

The study at large found these results: In monozygotic twins, recombination models systematically underestimated out-of-frame TCR alpha sharing, but the models matched the sharing seen between unrelated individuals. Fewer insertions were carried by abundant cord blood beta clonotypes; a weaker similar trend was observed in young adult naive repertoires, while no such trend was observed in memory repertoires. Out-of-frame TCR alpha sequences shared between twins showed an excess of low generation-probability sequences compared with coincidental sharing between unrelated individuals. Invariant T cells such as MAIT and iNKT could partly confound zero-insertion analyses, although diverse VJ usage argued against such confounding for most clonotypes. Because the same donors could not be followed over many years, the conclusions relied on cross-sectional statistical analysis. In beta out-of-frame sequences, excess twin sharing was weaker, because having fewer shared sequences lowered the signal-to-noise ratio.

All donors were healthy Caucasians. The researchers also sequenced three unrelated adults who were not twins: a male aged 18 to 30, a male aged 50 to 59, and a female aged 50 to 59. Miltenyi CD45RO+ enrichment and human naive T-cell isolation kits were used to isolate memory (CD45RO+) and naive T cells from PBMC. The receptor library was made with 5' RACE. TCRdb shows the sequencer as Illumina HiSeq 2000. Template switching added a universal primer binding site, and the final cDNA carried a unique molecular identifier that allowed TCR cDNA molecules to be counted accurately. Specific primers in the conserved constant-segment region were used to synthesize first-strand cDNA for TCR alpha and beta chains. To control for contamination, every cDNA library was double barcoded, receiving both a SMART-Mk sample barcode and Illumina barcodes. TruSeq adapter sequences along with Illumina sample barcodes were introduced in two successive PCR steps. The Illumina HiSeq platform was used with custom primers to sequence TCR alpha and beta cDNA libraries. The study's own analysis went as follows. Raw reads were processed with MiGEC to extract unique molecular identifiers, and MiXCR was used to determine CDR3 positions. Recombination models were inferred per individual with the repgenHMM and IGoR tools using an EM algorithm. Shared clonotype analysis was performed with the tcR package in R, normalizing sharing by the product of cloneset sizes. To study raw recombination free of thymic and clonal selection effects, out-of-frame nonproductive sequences were analyzed. TCRdb reanalyzed the raw reads on its own, using fastp at Q25 for trimming and MiXCR for clone calling, and kept in-frame beta chains. Rows with one shared CDR3 protein collapse into an entry with the most common genes and DNA. V and J calls and clone size were set by TCRdb, not the authors. The sample table holds 640,000 or so distinct CDR3 sequences, of which roughly 6.2% were seen once. The ten largest clones represent around 2% of the sample.

V is reduced by 8 bases and J by 7 bases, leaving a spacing of 19 bases between them. The CDR3 runs 14 amino acids, cysteine and phenylalanine included. Only CDR3 DNA remains: 42 bases, in frame from the first base. From the germline V gene, CDR1 is MDHEN and CDR2 is SYDVKM. This chain is built from TRBV28 and TRBJ2-3; TRBD1 might be the D gene, on 5 matching bases. Sequencing was performed on naive T cells sorted from blood. The sample's cell subset or site, from its label and the paper: cells isolated with a human naive T-cell isolation kit. This TCR derives from a man between 18 and 35 years old in good health. The DNA is TGTGCCAGCCTCACATTAGACAGAACGAATACGCAGTATTTT. This codes for CASLTLDRTNTQYF.